This TCR beta chain is from a study of immune cell composition in non-small cell lung cancer. Normal lung was taken at the farthest possible site, at least 3 cm from tumour. This table comes from immunoSEQ multiplex PCR, and its TCRdb copy is limited to in-frame clones, with some not included. The sample carries 3,000 to 4,000 clones, 69% recorded once. Germline V gene sequence: CDR1 SGHKS, CDR2 YYEKEE (reference sequence). The CDR3 length is 15 residues. The V gene lost 6 bases and the J gene lost 1 base, with 16 bases spanning the gap. Source material: non-adjacent lung tissue. The source of this sequence is a human donor with non-small cell lung cancer. This chain links TRBV5-5 with TRBJ1-1; a possible D gene is TRBD1 (5 bases). The CDR3 is CASTHSAGTNTEAFF. Written as DNA, the CDR3 is TGTGCCAGCACCCACTCGGCGGGGACGAACACTGAAGCTTTCTTT.